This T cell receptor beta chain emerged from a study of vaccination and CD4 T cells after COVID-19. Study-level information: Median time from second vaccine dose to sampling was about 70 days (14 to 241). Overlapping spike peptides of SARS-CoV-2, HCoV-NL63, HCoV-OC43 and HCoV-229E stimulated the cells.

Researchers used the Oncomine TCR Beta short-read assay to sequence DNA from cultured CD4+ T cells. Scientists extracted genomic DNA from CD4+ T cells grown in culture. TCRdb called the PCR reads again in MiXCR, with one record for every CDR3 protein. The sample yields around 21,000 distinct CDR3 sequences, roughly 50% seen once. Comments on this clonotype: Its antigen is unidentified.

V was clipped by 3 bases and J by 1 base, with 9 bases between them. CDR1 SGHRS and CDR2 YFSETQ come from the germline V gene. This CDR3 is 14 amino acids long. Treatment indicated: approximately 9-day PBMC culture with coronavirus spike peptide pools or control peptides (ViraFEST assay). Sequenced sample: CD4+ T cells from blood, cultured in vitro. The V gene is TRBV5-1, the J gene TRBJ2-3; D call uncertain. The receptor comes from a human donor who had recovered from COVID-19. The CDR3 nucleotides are TGCGCCAGCAGCTCACAGATTGGCACAGATACGCAGTATTTT. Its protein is CASSSQIGTDTQYF.